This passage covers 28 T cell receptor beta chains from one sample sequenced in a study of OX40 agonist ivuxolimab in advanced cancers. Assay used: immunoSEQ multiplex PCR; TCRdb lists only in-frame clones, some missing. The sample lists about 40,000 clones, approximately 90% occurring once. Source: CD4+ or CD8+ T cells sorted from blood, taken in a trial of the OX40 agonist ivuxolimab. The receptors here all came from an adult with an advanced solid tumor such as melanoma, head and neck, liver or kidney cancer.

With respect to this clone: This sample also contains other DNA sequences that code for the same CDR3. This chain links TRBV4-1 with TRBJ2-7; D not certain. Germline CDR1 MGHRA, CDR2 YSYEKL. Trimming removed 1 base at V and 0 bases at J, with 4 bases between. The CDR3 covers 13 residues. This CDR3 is CASSQVSSYEQYF. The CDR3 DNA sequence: TGCGCCAGCAGCCAAGTCAGCTCCTACGAGCAGTACTTC.

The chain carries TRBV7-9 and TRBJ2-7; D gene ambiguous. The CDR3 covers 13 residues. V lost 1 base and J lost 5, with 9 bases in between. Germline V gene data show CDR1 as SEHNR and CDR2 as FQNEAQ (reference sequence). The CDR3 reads CASSLVGRNEQYF. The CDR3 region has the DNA TGTGCCAGCAGCTTAGTAGGGCGCAACGAGCAGTACTTC.

This CDR3 reads CASREQGNAYNEQFF. The CDR3 bases are TGTGCCAGCAGGGAACAGGGGAATGCCTACAATGAGCAGTTCTTC. This chain links TRBV2 with TRBJ2-1; TRBD1 matches at 7 bases. The V gene end was trimmed by 6 bases and the J gene end by 2 bases; junction bases not matched to a gene: 7. The CDR3 length is 15 residues. Looked up from germline, CDR1 is SNHLY and CDR2 is FYNNEI.

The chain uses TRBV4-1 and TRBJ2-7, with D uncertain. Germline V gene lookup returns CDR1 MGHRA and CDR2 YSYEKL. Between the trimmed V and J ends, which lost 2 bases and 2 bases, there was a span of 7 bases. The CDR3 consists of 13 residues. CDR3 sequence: CASSQSVTYEQYF. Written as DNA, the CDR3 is TGCGCCAGCAGCCAATCCGTCACCTACGAGCAGTACTTC.

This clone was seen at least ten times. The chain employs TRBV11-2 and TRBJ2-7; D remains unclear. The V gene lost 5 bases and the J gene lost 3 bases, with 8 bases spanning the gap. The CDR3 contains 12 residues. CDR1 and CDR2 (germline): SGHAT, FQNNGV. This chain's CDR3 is CASSPSRYEQYF. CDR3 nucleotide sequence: TGTGCCAGCAGCCCGTCGCGCTACGAGCAGTACTTC.

This CDR3 reads CASSLATLAGGEQFF. CDR3 nucleotides: TGTGCCAGCAGCTTAGCAACACTAGCGGGTGGTGAGCAGTTCTTC. The V and J genes are TRBV7-6 and TRBJ2-1; the match to TRBD2 covers 9 bases. CDR1 is SGHVS, CDR2 FNYEAQ, per germline. The CDR3 loop spans 15 amino acids. J was trimmed by 9 bases and V by 0 bases; bases with no gene match: 6. The complete variable domain, with remaining parts taken from reference TRBV7-6 and TRBJ2-1, reads GAGVSQSPRYKVTKRGQDVALRCDPISGHVSLYWYRQALGQGPEFLTYFNYEAQQDKSGLPNDRFSAERPEGSISTLTIQRTEQRDSAMYRCASSLATLAGGEQFFGPGTRLTVL.

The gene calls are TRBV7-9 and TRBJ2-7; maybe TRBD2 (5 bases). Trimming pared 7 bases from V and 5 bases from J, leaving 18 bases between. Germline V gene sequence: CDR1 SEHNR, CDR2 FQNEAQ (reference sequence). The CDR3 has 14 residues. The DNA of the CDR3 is TGTGCCAGCACCCCTCTAGAGGGTATCCACGAGCAGTACTTC. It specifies CASTPLEGIHEQYF.

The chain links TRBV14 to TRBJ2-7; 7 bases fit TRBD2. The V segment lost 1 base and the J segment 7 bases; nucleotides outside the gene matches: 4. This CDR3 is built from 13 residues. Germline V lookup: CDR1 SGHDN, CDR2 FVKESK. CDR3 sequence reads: CASSQGNGREQYF. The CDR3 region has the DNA TGTGCCAGCAGCCAAGGGAACGGGAGGGAGCAGTACTTC.

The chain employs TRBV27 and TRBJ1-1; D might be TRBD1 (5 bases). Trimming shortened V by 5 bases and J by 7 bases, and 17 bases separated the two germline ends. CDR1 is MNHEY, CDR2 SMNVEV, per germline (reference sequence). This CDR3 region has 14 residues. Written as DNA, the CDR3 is TGTGCCAGCAGTGGTTACGGGGGGTTAAGTGAAGCTTTCTTT. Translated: CASSGYGGLSEAFF.

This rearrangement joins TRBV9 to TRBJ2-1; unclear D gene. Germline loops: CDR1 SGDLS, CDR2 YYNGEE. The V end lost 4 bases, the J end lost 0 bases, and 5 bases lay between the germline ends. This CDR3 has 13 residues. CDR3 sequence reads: CASSLTSYNEQFF. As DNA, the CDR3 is TGTGCCAGCAGCCTCACCTCCTACAATGAGCAGTTCTTC. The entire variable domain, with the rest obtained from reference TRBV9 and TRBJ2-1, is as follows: DSGVTQTPKHLITATGQRVTLRCSPRSGDLSVYWYQQSLDQGLQFLIQYYNGEERAKGNILERFSAQQFPDLHSELNLSSLELGDSALYFCASSLTSYNEQFFGPGTRLTVL.

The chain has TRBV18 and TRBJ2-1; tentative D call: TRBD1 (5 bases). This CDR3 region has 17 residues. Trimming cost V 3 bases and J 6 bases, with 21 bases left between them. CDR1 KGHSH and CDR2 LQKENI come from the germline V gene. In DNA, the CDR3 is TGTGCCAGCTCACCCACCCCTCCCGGCACCCAGGGCAATGAGCAGTTCTTC. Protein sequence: CASSPTPPGTQGNEQFF.

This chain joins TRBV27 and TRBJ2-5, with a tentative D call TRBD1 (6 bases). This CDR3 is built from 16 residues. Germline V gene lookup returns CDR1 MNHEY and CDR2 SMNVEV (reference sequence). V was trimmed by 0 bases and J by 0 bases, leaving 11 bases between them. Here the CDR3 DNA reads TGTGCCAGCAGTTTATCCCCTACAGGGTACCAAGAGACCCAGTACTTC. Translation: CASSLSPTGYQETQYF.

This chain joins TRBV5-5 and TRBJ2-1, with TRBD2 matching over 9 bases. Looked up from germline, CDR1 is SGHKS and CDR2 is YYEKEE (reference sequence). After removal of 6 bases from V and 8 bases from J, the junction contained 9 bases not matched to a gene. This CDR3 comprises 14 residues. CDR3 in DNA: TGTGCCAGCAACGATCCGCTAGCGGGATATGAGCAGTTCTTC. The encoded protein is CASNDPLAGYEQFF.

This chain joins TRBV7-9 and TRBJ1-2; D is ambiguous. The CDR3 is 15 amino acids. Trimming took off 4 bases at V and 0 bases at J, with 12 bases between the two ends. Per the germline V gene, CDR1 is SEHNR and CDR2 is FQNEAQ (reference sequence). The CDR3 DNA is TGTGCCAGCAGCTCGGCAGGAGACCCTAACTATGGCTACACCTTC. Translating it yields CASSSAGDPNYGYTF.

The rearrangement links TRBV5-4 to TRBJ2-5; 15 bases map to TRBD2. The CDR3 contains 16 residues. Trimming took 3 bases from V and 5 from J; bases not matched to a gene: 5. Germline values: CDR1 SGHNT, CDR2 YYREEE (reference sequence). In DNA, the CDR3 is TGTGCCAGCAGCTCCGCTGGGACTAGCGGGAGGGAGACCCAGTACTTC. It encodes CASSSAGTSGRETQYF.

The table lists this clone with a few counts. CDR3 sequence (DNA): TGTGCCAGCAGCCCGGGACTAGCGGGGCTACAAGAGACCCAGTACTTC. Translating gives CASSPGLAGLQETQYF. This chain connects TRBV11-3 to TRBJ2-5; 13 nucleotides agree with TRBD2. The CDR3 is 16 residues long. V lost 5 bases to trimming and J lost 2 bases; unmatched junction nucleotides: 5. Germline lookup yields CDR1 SGHNT and CDR2 YENEEA.

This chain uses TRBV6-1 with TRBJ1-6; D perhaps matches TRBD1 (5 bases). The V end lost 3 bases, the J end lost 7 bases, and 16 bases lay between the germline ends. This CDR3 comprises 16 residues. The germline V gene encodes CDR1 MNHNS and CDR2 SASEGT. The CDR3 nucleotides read TGTGCCAGCAGTGATGGGACTCGGGCTTTCAATTCACCCCTCCACTTT. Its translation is CASSDGTRAFNSPLHF.

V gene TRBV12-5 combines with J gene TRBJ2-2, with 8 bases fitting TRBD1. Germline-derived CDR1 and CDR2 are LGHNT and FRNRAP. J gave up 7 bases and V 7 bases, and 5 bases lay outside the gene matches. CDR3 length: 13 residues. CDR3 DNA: TGTGCTAGTGCCGACAGGGGATTCGGGGAGCTGTTTTTT. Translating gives CASADRGFGELFF.

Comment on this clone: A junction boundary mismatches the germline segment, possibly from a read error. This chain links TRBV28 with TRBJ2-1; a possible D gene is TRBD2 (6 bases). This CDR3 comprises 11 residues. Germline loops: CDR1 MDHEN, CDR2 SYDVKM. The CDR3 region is CASSLVRERFF. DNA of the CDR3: TGTGCCAGCAGTTTAGTACGGGAGCGGTTCTTC.

The CDR3 DNA follows: TGTGCCAGCAGTTTATTATCACCAGCAGGGACCGGGGAGCTGTTTTTT. Protein product: CASSLLSPAGTGELFF. The chain links TRBV27 to TRBJ2-2, with a weak D call TRBD1 (5 bases). Between the trimmed V and J ends, which lost 1 base and 5 bases, there was a span of 14 bases. This CDR3 is 16 amino acids long. Germline lookup yields CDR1 MNHEY and CDR2 SMNVEV (reference sequence).

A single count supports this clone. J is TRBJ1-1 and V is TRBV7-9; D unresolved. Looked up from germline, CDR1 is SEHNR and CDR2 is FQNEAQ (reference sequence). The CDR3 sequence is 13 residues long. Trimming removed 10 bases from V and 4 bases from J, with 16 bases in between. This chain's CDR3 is CATIGKGGTEAFF. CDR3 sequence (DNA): TGTGCCACCATAGGTAAGGGAGGCACTGAAGCTTTCTTT. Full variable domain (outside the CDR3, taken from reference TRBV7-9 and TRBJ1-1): DTGVSQNPRHKITKRGQNVTFRCDPISEHNRLYWYRQTLGQGPEFLTYFQNEAQLEKSRLLSDRFSAERPKGSFSTLEIQRTEQGDSAMYLCATIGKGGTEAFFGQGTRLTVV.

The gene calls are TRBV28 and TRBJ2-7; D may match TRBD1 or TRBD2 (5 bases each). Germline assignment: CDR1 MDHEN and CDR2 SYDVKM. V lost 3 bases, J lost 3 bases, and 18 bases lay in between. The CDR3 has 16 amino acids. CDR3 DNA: TGTGCCAGCAGTTTCTCTATCCGGGACGGTAGCTACGAGCAGTACTTC. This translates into CASSFSIRDGSYEQYF.

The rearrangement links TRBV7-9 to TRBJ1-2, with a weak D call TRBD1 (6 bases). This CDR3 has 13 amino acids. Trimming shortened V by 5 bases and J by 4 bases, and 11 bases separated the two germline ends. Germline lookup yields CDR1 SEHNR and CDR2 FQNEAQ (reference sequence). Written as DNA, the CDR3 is TGTGCCAGCAGCCCCCCGGGGGCCTATGGCTACACCTTC. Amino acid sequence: CASSPPGAYGYTF.

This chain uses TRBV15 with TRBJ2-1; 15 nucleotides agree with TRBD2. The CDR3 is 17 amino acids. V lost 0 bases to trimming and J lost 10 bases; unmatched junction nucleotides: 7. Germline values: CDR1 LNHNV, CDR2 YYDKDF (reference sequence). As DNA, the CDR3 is TGTGCCACCAGCAGAGATTGGACTAGCGGGAGGGCGGGCGAGCAGTTCTTC. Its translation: CATSRDWTSGRAGEQFF.

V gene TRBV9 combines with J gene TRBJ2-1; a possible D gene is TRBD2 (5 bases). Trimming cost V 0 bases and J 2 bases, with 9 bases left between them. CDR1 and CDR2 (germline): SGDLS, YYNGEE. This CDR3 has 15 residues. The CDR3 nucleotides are TGTGCCAGCAGCGTAGAAGGGAGTCCCTACAATGAGCAGTTCTTC. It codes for CASSVEGSPYNEQFF.

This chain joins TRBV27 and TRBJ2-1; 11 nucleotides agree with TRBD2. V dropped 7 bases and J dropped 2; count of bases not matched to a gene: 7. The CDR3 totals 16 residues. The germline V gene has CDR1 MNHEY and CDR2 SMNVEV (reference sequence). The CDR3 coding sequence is TGTGCCAGCACCCTAGCGGGAGGTTTAACCTACAATGAGCAGTTCTTC. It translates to CASTLAGGLTYNEQFF.

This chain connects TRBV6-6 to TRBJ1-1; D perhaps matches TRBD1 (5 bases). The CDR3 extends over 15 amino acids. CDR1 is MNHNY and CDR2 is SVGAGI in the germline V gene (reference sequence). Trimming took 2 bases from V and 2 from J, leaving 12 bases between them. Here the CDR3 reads CASSYPAGLNTEAFF. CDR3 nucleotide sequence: TGTGCCAGCAGTTACCCGGCAGGGCTAAACACTGAAGCTTTCTTT.

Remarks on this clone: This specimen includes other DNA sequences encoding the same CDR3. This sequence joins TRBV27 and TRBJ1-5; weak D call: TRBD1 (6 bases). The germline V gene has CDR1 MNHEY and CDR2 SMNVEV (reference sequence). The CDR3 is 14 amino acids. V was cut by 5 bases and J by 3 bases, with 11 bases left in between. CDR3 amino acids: CASSTGQSNQPQHF. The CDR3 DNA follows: TGTGCCAGCAGTACAGGACAGTCCAATCAGCCCCAGCATTTT.